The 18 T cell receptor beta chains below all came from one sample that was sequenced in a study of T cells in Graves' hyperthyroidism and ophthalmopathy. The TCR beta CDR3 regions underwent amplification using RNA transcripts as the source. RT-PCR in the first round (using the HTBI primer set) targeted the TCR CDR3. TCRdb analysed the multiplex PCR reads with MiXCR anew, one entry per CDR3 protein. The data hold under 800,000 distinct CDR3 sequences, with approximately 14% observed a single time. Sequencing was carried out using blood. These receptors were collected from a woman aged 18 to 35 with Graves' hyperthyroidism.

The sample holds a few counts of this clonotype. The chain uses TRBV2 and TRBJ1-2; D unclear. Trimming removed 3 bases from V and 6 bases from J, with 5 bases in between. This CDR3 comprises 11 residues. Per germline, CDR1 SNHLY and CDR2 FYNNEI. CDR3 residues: CASSDDNGYTF. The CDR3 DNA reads TGTGCCAGCAGTGATGATAATGGCTACACCTTC.

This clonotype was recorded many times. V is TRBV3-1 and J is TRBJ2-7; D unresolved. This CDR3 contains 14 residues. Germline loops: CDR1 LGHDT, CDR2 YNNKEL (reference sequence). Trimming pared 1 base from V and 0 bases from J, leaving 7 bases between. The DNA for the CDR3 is TGTGCCAGCAGCCAAGTTGCATCCTCCTACGAGCAGTACTTC. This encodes CASSQVASSYEQYF.

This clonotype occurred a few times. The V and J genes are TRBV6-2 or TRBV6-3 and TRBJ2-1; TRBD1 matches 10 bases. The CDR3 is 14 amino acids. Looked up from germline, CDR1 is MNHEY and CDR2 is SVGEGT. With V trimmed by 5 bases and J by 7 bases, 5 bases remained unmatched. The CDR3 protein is CASSSPGQGNEQFF. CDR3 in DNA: TGTGCCAGCAGTAGTCCGGGACAGGGGAATGAGCAGTTCTTC.

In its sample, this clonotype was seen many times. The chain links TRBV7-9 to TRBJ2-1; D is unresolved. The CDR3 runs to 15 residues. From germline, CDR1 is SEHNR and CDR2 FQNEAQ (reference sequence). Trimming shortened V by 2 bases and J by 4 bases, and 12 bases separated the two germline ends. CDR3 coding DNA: TGTGCCAGCAGCTTAAACGGGTTGTATTACAATGAGCAGTTCTTC. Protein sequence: CASSLNGLYYNEQFF.

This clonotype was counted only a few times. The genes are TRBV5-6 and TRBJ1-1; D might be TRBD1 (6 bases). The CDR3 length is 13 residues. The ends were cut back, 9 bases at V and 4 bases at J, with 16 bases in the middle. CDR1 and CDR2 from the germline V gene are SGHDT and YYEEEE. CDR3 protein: CATRWTVGTEAFF. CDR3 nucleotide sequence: TGTGCCACCAGGTGGACAGTGGGCACTGAAGCTTTCTTT.

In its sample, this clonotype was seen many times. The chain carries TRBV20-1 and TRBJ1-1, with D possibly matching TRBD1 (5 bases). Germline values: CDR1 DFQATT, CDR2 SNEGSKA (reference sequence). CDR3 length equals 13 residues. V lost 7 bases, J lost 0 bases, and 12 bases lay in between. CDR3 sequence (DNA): TGCAGTGGGACGGGACTCCTGAACACTGAAGCTTTCTTT. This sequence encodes CSGTGLLNTEAFF.

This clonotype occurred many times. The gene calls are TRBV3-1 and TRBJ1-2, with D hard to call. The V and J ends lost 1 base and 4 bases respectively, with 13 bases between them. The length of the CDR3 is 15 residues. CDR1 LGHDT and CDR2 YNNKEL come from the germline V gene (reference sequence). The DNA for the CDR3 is TGTGCCAGCAGCCAAGGACCCCCTACTACCTATGGCTACACCTTC. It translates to CASSQGPPTTYGYTF.

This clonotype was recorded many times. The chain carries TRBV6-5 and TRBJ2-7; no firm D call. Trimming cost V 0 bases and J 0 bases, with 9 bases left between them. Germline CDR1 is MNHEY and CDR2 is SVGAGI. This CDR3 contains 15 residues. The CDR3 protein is CASSYSSANSYEQYF. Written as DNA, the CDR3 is TGTGCCAGCAGTTACTCGAGCGCCAACTCCTACGAGCAGTACTTC.

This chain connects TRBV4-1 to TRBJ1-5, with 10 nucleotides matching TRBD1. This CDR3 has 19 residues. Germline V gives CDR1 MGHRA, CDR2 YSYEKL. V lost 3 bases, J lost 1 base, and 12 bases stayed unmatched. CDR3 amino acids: CASSQHRDRGWFSNQPQHF. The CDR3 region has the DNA TGCGCCAGCAGCCAGCACCGGGACAGGGGTTGGTTCAGCAATCAGCCCCAGCATTTT.

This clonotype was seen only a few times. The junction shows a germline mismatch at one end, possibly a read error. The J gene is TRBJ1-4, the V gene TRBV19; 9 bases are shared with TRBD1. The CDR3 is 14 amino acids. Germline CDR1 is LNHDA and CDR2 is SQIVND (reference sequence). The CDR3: CASNKRDRDEKLFF. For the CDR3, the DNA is TGTGCCAGTAATAAACGGGACAGGGATGAGAAACTGTTTTTT.

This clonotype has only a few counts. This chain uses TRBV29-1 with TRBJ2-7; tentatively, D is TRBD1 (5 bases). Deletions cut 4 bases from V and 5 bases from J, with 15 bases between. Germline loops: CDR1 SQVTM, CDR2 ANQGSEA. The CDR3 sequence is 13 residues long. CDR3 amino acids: CSVVPGIIHEQYF. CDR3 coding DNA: TGCAGCGTTGTTCCAGGGATAATCCACGAGCAGTACTTC.

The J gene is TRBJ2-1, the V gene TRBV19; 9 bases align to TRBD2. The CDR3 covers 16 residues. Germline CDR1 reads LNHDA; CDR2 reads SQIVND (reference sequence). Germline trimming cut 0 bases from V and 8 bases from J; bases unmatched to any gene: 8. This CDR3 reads CASSIETSGTQDEQFF. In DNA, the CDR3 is TGTGCCAGTAGTATAGAGACTAGCGGAACTCAGGATGAGCAGTTCTTC. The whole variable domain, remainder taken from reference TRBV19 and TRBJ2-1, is DGGITQSPKYLFRKEGQNVTLSCEQNLNHDAMYWYRQDPGQGLRLIYYSQIVNDFQKGDIAEGYSVSREKKESFPLTVTSAQKNPTAFYLCASSIETSGTQDEQFFGPGTRLTVL.

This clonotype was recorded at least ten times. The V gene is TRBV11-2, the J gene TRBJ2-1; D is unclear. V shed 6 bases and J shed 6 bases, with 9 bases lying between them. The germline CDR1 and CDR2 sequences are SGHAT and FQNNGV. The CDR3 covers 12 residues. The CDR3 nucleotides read TGTGCCAGCAGATCCCTCTCCAATGAGCAGTTCTTC. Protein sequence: CASRSLSNEQFF. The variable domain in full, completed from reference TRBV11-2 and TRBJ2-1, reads EAGVAQSPRYKIIEKRQSVAFWCNPISGHATLYWYQQILGQGPKLLIQFQNNGVVDDSQLPKDRFSAERLKGVDSTLKIQPAKLEDSAVYLCASRSLSNEQFFGPGTRLTVL.

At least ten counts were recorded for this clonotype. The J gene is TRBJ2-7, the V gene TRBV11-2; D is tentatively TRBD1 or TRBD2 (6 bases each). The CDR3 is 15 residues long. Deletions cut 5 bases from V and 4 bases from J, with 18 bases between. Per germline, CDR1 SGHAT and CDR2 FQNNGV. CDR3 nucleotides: TGTGCCAGCAGCAGTAGCGGAGGAGGGGGTTACGAGCAGTACTTC. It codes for CASSSSGGGGYEQYF.

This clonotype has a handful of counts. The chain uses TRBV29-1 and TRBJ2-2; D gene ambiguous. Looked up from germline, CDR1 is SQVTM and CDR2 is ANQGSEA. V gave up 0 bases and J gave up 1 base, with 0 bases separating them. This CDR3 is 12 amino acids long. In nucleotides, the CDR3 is TGCAGCGTTGAAGAGAACACCGGGGAGCTGTTTTTT. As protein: CSVEENTGELFF.

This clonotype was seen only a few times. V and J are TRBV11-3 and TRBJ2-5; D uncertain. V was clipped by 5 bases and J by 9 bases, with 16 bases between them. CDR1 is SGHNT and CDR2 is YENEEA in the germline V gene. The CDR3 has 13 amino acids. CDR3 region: CASSPGLTEAQYF. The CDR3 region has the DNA TGTGCCAGCAGCCCGGGCCTCACGGAAGCCCAGTACTTC.

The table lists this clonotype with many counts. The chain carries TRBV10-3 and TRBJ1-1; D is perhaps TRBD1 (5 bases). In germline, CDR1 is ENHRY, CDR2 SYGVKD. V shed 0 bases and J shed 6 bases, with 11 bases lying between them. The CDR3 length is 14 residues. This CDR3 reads CAISESGGGAEAFF. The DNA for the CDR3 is TGTGCCATCAGTGAGTCGGGGGGAGGCGCTGAAGCTTTCTTT.

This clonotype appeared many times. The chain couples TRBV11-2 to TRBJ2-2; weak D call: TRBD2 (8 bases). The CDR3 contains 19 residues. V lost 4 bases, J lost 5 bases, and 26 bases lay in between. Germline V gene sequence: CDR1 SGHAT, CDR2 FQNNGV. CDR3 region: CASSSDRRGLVYLTGELFF. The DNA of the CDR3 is TGTGCCAGCAGCTCGGACAGGAGGGGACTAGTTTACTTGACCGGGGAGCTGTTTTTT.